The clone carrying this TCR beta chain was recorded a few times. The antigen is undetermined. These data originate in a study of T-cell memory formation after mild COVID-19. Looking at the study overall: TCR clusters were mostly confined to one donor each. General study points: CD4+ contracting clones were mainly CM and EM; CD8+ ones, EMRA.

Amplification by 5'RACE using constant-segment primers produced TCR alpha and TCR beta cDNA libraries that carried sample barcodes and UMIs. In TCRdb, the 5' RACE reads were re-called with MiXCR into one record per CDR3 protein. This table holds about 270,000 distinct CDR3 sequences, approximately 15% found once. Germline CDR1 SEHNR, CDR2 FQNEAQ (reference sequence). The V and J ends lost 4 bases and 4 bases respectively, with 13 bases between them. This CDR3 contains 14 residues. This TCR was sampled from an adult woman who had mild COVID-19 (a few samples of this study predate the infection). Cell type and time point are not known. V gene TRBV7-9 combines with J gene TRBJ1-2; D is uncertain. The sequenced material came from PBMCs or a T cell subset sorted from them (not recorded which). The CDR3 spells CASSYTTELYGYTF. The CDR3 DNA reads TGTGCCAGCAGCTACACGACCGAACTCTATGGCTACACCTTC. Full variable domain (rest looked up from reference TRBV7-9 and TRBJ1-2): DTGVSQNPRHKITKRGQNVTFRCDPISEHNRLYWYRQTLGQGPEFLTYFQNEAQLEKSRLLSDRFSAERPKGSFSTLEIQRTEQGDSAMYLCASSYTTELYGYTFGSGTRLTVV.